These T cell receptor beta chains were read from a single sample in a study of blood T cell repertoires in COVID-19. Some clones are missing from TCRdb's copy, which holds only in-frame ones; the method was immunoSEQ multiplex PCR. The sample lists about 200,000 clones, almost 85% seen once, with 6.5% to 8.5% in the top ten. Sequencing used peripheral blood. These receptors originate from a human donor with acute or convalescent COVID-19. The donor label of this sample is uncertain. Both conserved end residues are part of each CDR3. A D gene is named only where the DNA matches it firmly. The size field is filled for only some rows; it gives once, few, many or a size class.

d_gene: TRBD1
abundance: .
v_gene: TRBV4-2
j_gene: TRBJ1-6
CDR3nt: TGTGCCAGCAGCCAAGGGACAGGGGGCGCTGGGAATTCACCCCTCCACTTT
CDR3aa: CASSQGTGGAGNSPLHF

d_gene: .
abundance: .
v_gene: TRBV3-1/TRBV3-2
j_gene: TRBJ2-1
CDR3nt: TGTGCCAGCAGCCAAGATAGGGCGGGGTCGGCGTTCTTC
CDR3aa: CASSQDRAGSAFF

d_gene: .
abundance: .
v_gene: TRBV3-1/TRBV3-2
j_gene: TRBJ1-2
CDR3nt: TGTGCCAGCAGCCAAGGAATCACCGGGACACTCTATGGCTACACCTTC
CDR3aa: CASSQGITGTLYGYTF

d_gene: .
abundance: .
v_gene: TRBV5-1
j_gene: TRBJ1-2
CDR3nt: TGCGCCAGCAGCTTGGCCGTAGGACAGAACTATGGCTACACCTTC
CDR3aa: CASSLAVGQNYGYTF

d_gene: .
abundance: few
v_gene: TRBV2
j_gene: TRBJ1-5
CDR3nt: TGTGCCAGCAAGGGGAGGTCAAGCAAAGATAGCAATCAGCCCCAGCATTTT
CDR3aa: CASKGRSSKDSNQPQHF

d_gene: .
abundance: .
v_gene: TRBV29-1
j_gene: TRBJ2-3
CDR3nt: TGCAGCGTTGACCGGCAGGGGAGAGATACGCAGTATTTT
CDR3aa: CSVDRQGRDTQYF

d_gene: TRBD1
abundance: .
v_gene: TRBV19
j_gene: TRBJ1-1
CDR3nt: TGTGCCAGTACCCCCTCCCCGGGACAGGGGCTTCGGAACACTGAAGCTTTCTTT
CDR3aa: CASTPSPGQGLRNTEAFF

d_gene: .
abundance: .
v_gene: TRBV18
j_gene: TRBJ1-2
CDR3nt: TGTGCCAGCTCACCTCTGGGTACAGACTACACCTTC
CDR3aa: CASSPLGTDYTF

d_gene: .
abundance: .
v_gene: TRBV27
j_gene: TRBJ1-4
CDR3nt: TGTGCCAGCAGTTTTAAAGGGGGGGCTAATGAAAAACTGTTTTTT
CDR3aa: CASSFKGGANEKLFF

d_gene: TRBD2
abundance: .
v_gene: TRBV27
j_gene: TRBJ2-1
CDR3nt: TGTGCCAGCAGTAGCCCTAGCGGGACCTCCTACAATGAGCAGTTCTTC
CDR3aa: CASSSPSGTSYNEQFF

d_gene: .
abundance: .
v_gene: TRBV9
j_gene: TRBJ2-1
CDR3nt: TGTGCCAGCAGCGTAGCTTTGAGGGTTTCACTCAATGAGCAGTTCTTC
CDR3aa: CASSVALRVSLNEQFF

d_gene: .
abundance: .
v_gene: TRBV5-1
j_gene: TRBJ2-7
CDR3nt: TGCGCCAGCAGCTTGAGAACTTCAGGGGCCGAGCAGTACTTC
CDR3aa: CASSLRTSGAEQYF

d_gene: .
abundance: .
v_gene: TRBV19
j_gene: TRBJ2-7
CDR3nt: TGTGCCAGTAGTGAACAGGGCCACGAGCAGTACTTC
CDR3aa: CASSEQGHEQYF

d_gene: TRBD1
abundance: once
v_gene: TRBV6-5
j_gene: TRBJ1-2
CDR3nt: TGTGCCAGCAGTAACCCCGGGACAGGGAAGGACGGCTACACCTTC
CDR3aa: CASSNPGTGKDGYTF

d_gene: .
abundance: .
v_gene: TRBV12-5
j_gene: TRBJ2-7
CDR3nt: TGTGCTAGTGGTTTGGGGACTACCGCCTACGAGCAGTACTTC
CDR3aa: CASGLGTTAYEQYF

d_gene: TRBD1
abundance: once
v_gene: TRBV7-2
j_gene: TRBJ2-5
CDR3nt: TGTGCCAGCAGCTTGGCCCGGACAGGGGGGCAAGAGACCCAGTACTTC
CDR3aa: CASSLARTGGQETQYF

d_gene: .
abundance: once
v_gene: TRBV5-1
j_gene: TRBJ2-3
CDR3nt: TGCGCCAGCAGCTCCGGACAGCGGACAGATACGCAGTATTTT
CDR3aa: CASSSGQRTDTQYF

d_gene: .
abundance: .
v_gene: TRBV6-5
j_gene: TRBJ2-7
CDR3nt: TGTGCCAGCAGTTATCAGGGTTACGAGCAGTACTTC
CDR3aa: CASSYQGYEQYF

d_gene: TRBD2
abundance: few
v_gene: TRBV2
j_gene: TRBJ2-1
CDR3nt: TGTGCCAGCAGGATGGGGCGGGAGGGCCACAATGAGCAGTTCTTC
CDR3aa: CASRMGREGHNEQFF

d_gene: .
abundance: few
v_gene: TRBV9
j_gene: TRBJ1-2
CDR3nt: TGTGCCAGCACCTCGGGCAGGGCCAACTATGGCTACACCTTC
CDR3aa: CASTSGRANYGYTF

d_gene: .
abundance: .
v_gene: TRBV10-3
j_gene: TRBJ2-1
CDR3nt: TGTGCCATCGCACTAGCTGGTGGCAATGAGCAGTTCTTC
CDR3aa: CAIALAGGNEQFF

d_gene: TRBD2
abundance: .
v_gene: TRBV19
j_gene: TRBJ2-3
CDR3nt: TGTGCCAGTCGACCGGGACTAGGAGGGACAGATACGCAGTATTTT
CDR3aa: CASRPGLGGTDTQYF

d_gene: .
abundance: few
v_gene: TRBV5-1
j_gene: TRBJ1-3
CDR3nt: TGCGCCAGCAGCTGGACGGGGGACCAAGGAAACACCATATATTTT
CDR3aa: CASSWTGDQGNTIYF

d_gene: TRBD1
abundance: few
v_gene: TRBV19
j_gene: TRBJ2-5
CDR3nt: TGTGCCAGTAGAGACAGGGTATGGGAGACCCAGTACTTC
CDR3aa: CASRDRVWETQYF

d_gene: .
abundance: .
v_gene: TRBV6-2/TRBV6-3
j_gene: TRBJ2-1
CDR3nt: TGTGCCAGCAGCCGTACTGGGGGCCTGACCTACAATGAGCAGTTCTTC
CDR3aa: CASSRTGGLTYNEQFF

d_gene: .
abundance: .
v_gene: TRBV7-8
j_gene: TRBJ2-1
CDR3nt: TGTGCCAGGGGGAGAGATAACAATGAGCAGTTCTTC
CDR3aa: CARGRDNNEQFF

d_gene: TRBD2
abundance: .
v_gene: TRBV2
j_gene: TRBJ2-7
CDR3nt: TGTGCCAGCTGCCTAGCGGCTAACTACGAGCAGTACTTC
CDR3aa: CASCLAANYEQYF

d_gene: .
abundance: .
v_gene: TRBV5-6
j_gene: TRBJ1-2
CDR3nt: TGTGCCAGCAGCCTTGGACAGCCCGACTATGGCTACACCTTC
CDR3aa: CASSLGQPDYGYTF

d_gene: .
abundance: .
v_gene: TRBV6-5
j_gene: TRBJ2-6
CDR3nt: TGTGCCAGCAGGGCCGTTCCTTTCCTGACTTTC
CDR3aa: CASRAVPFLTF

d_gene: TRBD2
abundance: .
v_gene: TRBV11-2
j_gene: TRBJ2-3
CDR3nt: TGTGCCAGCAGCTTAGTATTTTCGGGACTAGCTGTATATACGCAGTATTTT
CDR3aa: CASSLVFSGLAVYTQYF

d_gene: .
abundance: .
v_gene: TRBV30
j_gene: TRBJ2-3
CDR3nt: TGTGCCTGGCTAACCACGGATACGCAGTATTTT
CDR3aa: CAWLTTDTQYF

d_gene: TRBD1
abundance: .
v_gene: TRBV7-2
j_gene: TRBJ2-6
CDR3nt: TGTGCCAGCAGCTCCTTGACAGGGGGTTTTACTTTC
CDR3aa: CASSSLTGGFTF

d_gene: .
abundance: .
v_gene: TRBV28
j_gene: TRBJ1-2
CDR3nt: TGTGCCAGCAGTGGGGTGGCGGGGTACTATGGCTACACCTTC
CDR3aa: CASSGVAGYYGYTF

d_gene: TRBD1
abundance: once
v_gene: TRBV18
j_gene: TRBJ2-6
CDR3nt: TGTGCCAGCTCAGGGACCACAGGGGGCTCTGGGGCCAACGTCCTGACTTTC
CDR3aa: CASSGTTGGSGANVLTF

d_gene: TRBD1
abundance: .
v_gene: TRBV28
j_gene: TRBJ1-2
CDR3nt: TGTGCCAGCAGTTCGGGACAGGCTAACTATGGCTACACCTTC
CDR3aa: CASSSGQANYGYTF

d_gene: TRBD1
abundance: .
v_gene: TRBV19
j_gene: TRBJ2-2
CDR3nt: TGTGCCAGTACAACGGGCAGGGGGTCCGGGGAGCTGTTTTTT
CDR3aa: CASTTGRGSGELFF

d_gene: TRBD1
abundance: .
v_gene: TRBV19
j_gene: TRBJ2-3
CDR3nt: TGTGCCAGTAGTATCAGGGGGCGAGCAGATACGCAGTATTTT
CDR3aa: CASSIRGRADTQYF

d_gene: .
abundance: .
v_gene: TRBV6-2/TRBV6-3
j_gene: TRBJ1-2
CDR3nt: TGTGCCAGCACCCCTTCCGCCAGTAGGGGGGGCTACACCTTC
CDR3aa: CASTPSASRGGYTF

d_gene: TRBD1
abundance: once
v_gene: TRBV9
j_gene: TRBJ1-6
CDR3nt: TGTGCCAGCAGCGCATCCCCAGGACAGGGCTATTCACCCCTCCACTTT
CDR3aa: CASSASPGQGYSPLHF

d_gene: .
abundance: few
v_gene: TRBV30
j_gene: TRBJ1-1
CDR3nt: TGTGCCTGGAGTCCCACCAGGAGGAGCACTGAAGCTTTCTTT
CDR3aa: CAWSPTRRSTEAFF

d_gene: .
abundance: .
v_gene: TRBV30
j_gene: TRBJ1-6
CDR3nt: TGTGCCTGGAGTGTACAAACCAATGATTATTCACCCCTCCACTTT
CDR3aa: CAWSVQTNDYSPLHF

d_gene: TRBD1
abundance: .
v_gene: TRBV6-7
j_gene: TRBJ1-6
CDR3nt: TGTGCCAGCAGTCACGGGACAGGGAGGGAATCCTATAATTCACCCCTCCACTTT
CDR3aa: CASSHGTGRESYNSPLHF

d_gene: .
abundance: .
v_gene: TRBV5-1
j_gene: TRBJ1-1
CDR3nt: TGCGCCACCTTTGCCTTTTCGGGAGCGAGTGAAGCTTTCTTT
CDR3aa: CATFAFSGASEAFF

d_gene: TRBD2
abundance: .
v_gene: TRBV7-2
j_gene: TRBJ2-3
CDR3nt: TGTGCCAGCAGCTTAGAGGCGGGAGGGCCCGATACGCAGTATTTT
CDR3aa: CASSLEAGGPDTQYF

d_gene: .
abundance: .
v_gene: TRBV28
j_gene: TRBJ2-5
CDR3nt: TGTGCCAGCAGTTTGGGGCAGGGGAAGACCCAGTACTTC
CDR3aa: CASSLGQGKTQYF

d_gene: .
abundance: .
v_gene: TRBV19
j_gene: TRBJ1-2
CDR3nt: TGTGCCAGTCGCGACGGGTCTGGTTGGGACTATGGCTACACCTTC
CDR3aa: CASRDGSGWDYGYTF

d_gene: .
abundance: .
v_gene: TRBV28
j_gene: TRBJ2-7
CDR3nt: TGTGCCAGCAGTTTAGGCGGGGCCCCCTCCTACGAGCAGTACTTC
CDR3aa: CASSLGGAPSYEQYF

d_gene: .
abundance: .
v_gene: TRBV28
j_gene: TRBJ1-2
CDR3nt: TGTGCCAGCAGTTCCACGAACCCAGGGTATGGCTACACCTTC
CDR3aa: CASSSTNPGYGYTF

d_gene: TRBD1
abundance: .
v_gene: TRBV18
j_gene: TRBJ2-7
CDR3nt: TGTGCCAGCCAAGGGACAGCTTCCTACGAGCAGTACTTC
CDR3aa: CASQGTASYEQYF

d_gene: TRBD2
abundance: .
v_gene: TRBV2
j_gene: TRBJ2-7
CDR3nt: TGTGCCACAACACCCTGGGGACTAGCGGGAGGGTACGAGCAGTACTTC
CDR3aa: CATTPWGLAGGYEQYF

d_gene: .
abundance: .
v_gene: TRBV19
j_gene: TRBJ1-2
CDR3nt: TGTGCCAGTAGTCCAAATCATCAGGGGAACTATGGCTACACCTTC
CDR3aa: CASSPNHQGNYGYTF

d_gene: .
abundance: once
v_gene: TRBV7-3
j_gene: TRBJ1-2
CDR3nt: TGTGCCAGCAGCTCCGAAGGGGGCTATGGCTACACCTTC
CDR3aa: CASSSEGGYGYTF

d_gene: TRBD2
abundance: once
v_gene: TRBV6-5
j_gene: TRBJ2-1
CDR3nt: TGTGCCAGCATCCCGGGACTAGTCGTTGATGAGCAGTTCTTC
CDR3aa: CASIPGLVVDEQFF

d_gene: .
abundance: .
v_gene: TRBV29-1
j_gene: TRBJ1-4
CDR3nt: TGCAGCGCCTGGCACACCTCGGGGGAAAAACTGTTTTTT
CDR3aa: CSAWHTSGEKLFF

d_gene: TRBD2
abundance: .
v_gene: TRBV5-1
j_gene: TRBJ2-3
CDR3nt: TGCGCCAGCATCTTTGGCCCTAGCGGAGCTACAGATACGCAGTATTTT
CDR3aa: CASIFGPSGATDTQYF

d_gene: .
abundance: .
v_gene: TRBV7-9
j_gene: TRBJ2-6
CDR3nt: TGTGCCAGCAGCTTATTAGGAGGGCGTGGGGCCAACGTCCTGACTTTC
CDR3aa: CASSLLGGRGANVLTF

d_gene: TRBD1
abundance: .
v_gene: TRBV6-4
j_gene: TRBJ1-5
CDR3nt: TGTGCCACCACAGTGACTTACAGGGGGCAATATAGCAATCAGCCCCAGCATTTT
CDR3aa: CATTVTYRGQYSNQPQHF

d_gene: .
abundance: .
v_gene: TRBV7-8
j_gene: TRBJ2-3
CDR3nt: TGTGCCAGCAGCTTGATGACTTCTGGCACAGATACGCAGTATTTT
CDR3aa: CASSLMTSGTDTQYF